This entry lists 31 T cell receptor beta chains sequenced from one sample in a study of blood T cell repertoires in COVID-19. Measured with immunoSEQ multiplex PCR; TCRdb has only the in-frame clones, and not every one. The sample has almost 350,000 clones, around nine tenths seen once. Sample: peripheral blood. These receptors were collected from a woman aged 55-70 years with COVID-19, enrolled during active disease.

In DNA, the CDR3 is TGCGCCAGCAGCTCATCGGGACAGCTCACAGATACGCAGTATTTT. This encodes CASSSSGQLTDTQYF. The V call is TRBV5-1, the J call TRBJ2-3, with TRBD1 matching over 7 bases. The junction had 6 bases not matched to a gene; V was cut back by 3 bases and J by 2 bases. The CDR3 is 15 amino acids. Germline V gives CDR1 SGHRS, CDR2 YFSETQ.

The genes are TRBV7-9 and TRBJ2-2; TRBD1 is a possible D gene (6 bases). V was pared by 2 bases and J by 3 bases, with 13 bases between. This CDR3 has 16 amino acids. Germline assignment: CDR1 SEHNR and CDR2 FQNEAQ (reference sequence). CDR3 region: CASSLLSGVDTGELFF. CDR3 coding DNA: TGTGCCAGCAGCTTATTATCAGGGGTTGACACCGGGGAGCTGTTTTTT.

V gene TRBV10-1 combines with J gene TRBJ2-2; D gene uncertain. This CDR3 spans 12 amino acids. V lost 6 bases to trimming and J lost 7 bases, with 9 bases between them. The germline gives CDR1 WNHNN, CDR2 SYGVQD (reference sequence). This CDR3 reads CASRSLRGELFF. CDR3 bases: TGCGCCAGCAGGTCCCTACGCGGGGAGCTGTTTTTT.

A few counts support this clone. The V and J genes are TRBV10-3 and TRBJ2-1; TRBD1 agrees at 7 bases. Germline V gene data show CDR1 as ENHRY and CDR2 as SYGVKD. This CDR3 is 14 amino acids long. Trimming removed 2 bases from V and 2 bases from J; junction bases left unmatched: 0. CDR3 residues: CAISERGPYNEQFF. The CDR3 DNA reads as TGTGCCATCAGTGAGAGGGGGCCCTACAATGAGCAGTTCTTC.

This chain links TRBV7-2 with TRBJ2-5; 8 positions match TRBD1. The CDR3 is 14 residues long. CDR1 and CDR2 (germline): SGHTA, FQGNSA. V lost 4 bases to trimming and J lost 5 bases; unmatched junction nucleotides: 6. The CDR3 DNA sequence: TGTGCCAGCAGCTCGACAGGGGTGAAGGAGACCCAGTACTTC. It translates to CASSSTGVKETQYF.

V is TRBV10-3 and J is TRBJ2-3; 7 bases align to TRBD1. CDR3 length: 14 amino acids. Germline V CDR1 and CDR2: ENHRY, SYGVKD. V dropped 2 bases and J dropped 6; count of bases not matched to a gene: 5. The CDR3 region is CAISEDRATDTQYF. The DNA of the CDR3 is TGTGCCATCAGTGAGGACAGGGCAACGGATACGCAGTATTTT.

V is TRBV19 and J is TRBJ1-5; 11 nucleotides align to TRBD1. After removal of 6 bases from V and 0 bases from J, the junction contained 7 bases not matched to a gene. The V gene's germline CDR1 is LNHDA and CDR2 SQIVND (reference sequence). CDR3 size: 17 residues. The CDR3 loop reads CASRRDRGSDSNQPQHF. The CDR3 DNA is TGTGCCAGTAGGAGGGACAGGGGGTCGGATAGCAATCAGCCCCAGCATTTT. The whole variable domain, remainder taken from reference TRBV19 and TRBJ1-5, is DGGITQSPKYLFRKEGQNVTLSCEQNLNHDAMYWYRQDPGQGLRLIYYSQIVNDFQKGDIAEGYSVSREKKESFPLTVTSAQKNPTAFYLCASRRDRGSDSNQPQHFGDGTRLSIL.

The V gene is TRBV11-1, the J gene TRBJ2-1, with D possibly TRBD2 on 5 matching bases. This CDR3 contains 12 residues. V dropped 5 bases and J dropped 10 bases, with 12 bases sitting between them. Per germline, CDR1 SGHAT and CDR2 FQDESV (reference sequence). The CDR3 DNA follows: TGTGCCAGCAGCCCTCGGGGATACGAGCAGTTCTTC. It specifies CASSPRGYEQFF.

V gene TRBV5-1 combines with J gene TRBJ1-1, with a possible D match to TRBD1 (6 bases). Germline assignment: CDR1 SGHRS and CDR2 YFSETQ. Trimming pared 4 bases from V and 6 bases from J, leaving 13 bases between. The CDR3 totals 13 residues. This CDR3 is CASSGWEGAEAFF. The CDR3 nucleotides read TGCGCCAGCAGCGGGTGGGAGGGGGCTGAAGCTTTCTTT.

This clone has a single count. The J gene is TRBJ1-6, the V gene TRBV6-5, with a possible D match to TRBD1 (5 bases). Germline lookup yields CDR1 MNHEY and CDR2 SVGAGI. The CDR3 runs 16 residues. Trimming removed 0 bases from V and 6 bases from J, with 12 bases in between. This CDR3 reads CASSYSRQGFNSPLHF. The CDR3 DNA reads TGTGCCAGCAGTTACTCGAGGCAGGGTTTTAATTCACCCCTCCACTTT.

The rearrangement links TRBV10-3 to TRBJ1-6, with no clear D. Between the trimmed V and J ends, which lost 4 bases and 5 bases, there was a span of 9 bases. The CDR3 has 14 amino acids. Germline CDR1 ENHRY, CDR2 SYGVKD. The CDR3 here is CAISVGSDNSPLHF. In DNA, the CDR3 is TGTGCCATCAGTGTAGGCAGCGATAATTCACCCCTCCACTTT.

A few counts support this clone. This chain connects TRBV12-3 or TRBV12-4 to TRBJ1-1; unclear D gene. There are 13 residues in the CDR3. Trimming cost V 5 bases and J 4 bases, with 11 bases left between them. The CDR3 region has the DNA TGTGCCAGCAGTAGGGAGATGGGCACTGAAGCTTTCTTT. Residues: CASSREMGTEAFF.

This rearrangement joins TRBV7-2 to TRBJ2-3; 10 nucleotides line up with TRBD2. Germline CDR1 SGHTA, CDR2 FQGNSA. CDR3 size: 15 residues. The ends lost 5 bases at V and 6 bases at J; junction bases unmatched: 8. The CDR3 bases are TGTGCCAGCAGCGCCCTAGCGGGGGTGGCTGATACGCAGTATTTT. Its translation is CASSALAGVADTQYF.

The rearrangement joins TRBV9 to TRBJ1-6, with D possibly matching TRBD1 (5 bases). The CDR3 is 16 amino acids. The V gene lost 0 bases and the J gene lost 8 bases, with 15 bases spanning the gap. Germline V gene sequence: CDR1 SGDLS, CDR2 YYNGEE. The CDR3 loop reads CASSVGAGTGYSPLHF. The DNA of the CDR3 is TGTGCCAGCAGCGTAGGGGCGGGGACGGGCTATTCACCCCTCCACTTT.

This rearrangement joins TRBV7-9 to TRBJ1-4; D remains ambiguous. Germline values: CDR1 SEHNR, CDR2 FQNEAQ (reference sequence). Trimming took off 5 bases at V and 4 bases at J, with 5 bases between the two ends. The CDR3 runs 12 residues. CDR3 coding DNA: TGTGCCAGCAGCCAAATTAATGAAAAACTGTTTTTT. Protein sequence: CASSQINEKLFF.

The V call is TRBV9, the J call TRBJ2-1; D remains unclear. The CDR3 totals 16 residues. CDR1 SGDLS and CDR2 YYNGEE come from the germline V gene. Trimming removed 0 bases from V and 2 bases from J, with 12 bases in between. The CDR3 coding sequence is TGTGCCAGCAGCGTAGCTCAGGTAGGAACCTACAATGAGCAGTTCTTC. Translating it yields CASSVAQVGTYNEQFF. The full variable domain, rest sourced from reference TRBV9 and TRBJ2-1, is DSGVTQTPKHLITATGQRVTLRCSPRSGDLSVYWYQQSLDQGLQFLIQYYNGEERAKGNILERFSAQQFPDLHSELNLSSLELGDSALYFCASSVAQVGTYNEQFFGPGTRLTVL.

The V and J genes are TRBV3-1 (or the pseudogene TRBV3-2) and TRBJ2-3; 9 bases are shared with TRBD2. This CDR3 is built from 16 residues. V lost 3 bases, J lost 7 bases, and 11 bases stayed unmatched. The germline CDR1 and CDR2 sequences are LGHDT and YNNKEL (reference sequence). The CDR3 region is CASSQGPAGGLYTQYF. In nucleotides, the CDR3 is TGTGCCAGCAGCCAGGGTCCAGCGGGGGGCCTCTATACGCAGTATTTT.

This chain connects TRBV3-1 (or the pseudogene TRBV3-2) to TRBJ2-7; D gene uncertain. The V end was cut by 0 bases, the J end by 7 bases, with 10 bases between. The CDR3 length is 13 residues. Germline lookup yields CDR1 LGHDT and CDR2 YNNKEL (reference sequence). The chain's CDR3 is CASSQDTGREQYF. The CDR3 DNA sequence: TGTGCCAGCAGCCAAGATACCGGTCGGGAGCAGTACTTC.

The chain links TRBV29-1 to TRBJ1-2; possibly TRBD1 for D (6 bases). The length of the CDR3 is 15 residues. V lost 1 base and J 2 bases, leaving 14 bases between the germline ends. The germline CDR1 and CDR2 sequences are SQVTM and ANQGSEA. As DNA, the CDR3 is TGCAGCGTTGAAGTTGGGGGCAGGGGCAACTATGGCTACACCTTC. Residues: CSVEVGGRGNYGYTF.

The chain recombines TRBV7-3 with TRBJ1-1; weak D call: TRBD1 (6 bases). CDR3 size: 16 residues. Germline V gives CDR1 SGHTA, CDR2 FQGTGA. Trimming left V 0 bases short and J 5 bases short, with 16 bases between. CDR3: CASSLTGRAGATEAFF. The CDR3, as DNA: TGTGCCAGCAGCTTAACTGGGAGGGCAGGGGCAACTGAAGCTTTCTTT. Full variable domain (outside the CDR3, taken from reference TRBV7-3 and TRBJ1-1): GAGVSQTPSNKVTEKGKYVELRCDPISGHTALYWYRQSLGQGPEFLIYFQGTGAADDSGLPNDRFFAVRPEGSVSTLKIQRTERGDSAVYLCASSLTGRAGATEAFFGQGTRLTVV.

This clone was seen a single time. The chain links TRBV9 to TRBJ1-6; a possible D gene is TRBD1 (5 bases). The ends were cut back, 0 bases at V and 7 bases at J, with 14 bases in the middle. Per germline, CDR1 SGDLS and CDR2 YYNGEE. There are 16 residues in the CDR3. CDR3 in DNA: TGTGCCAGCAGCGTAGAGGGGCTGCTTATAAATTCACCCCTCCACTTT. It encodes CASSVEGLLINSPLHF.

Regarding this clone: The sample carries other DNA sequences with the same CDR3. This chain links TRBV19 with TRBJ1-1; TRBD1 agrees at 8 bases. The length of the CDR3 is 14 residues. V trimming: 4 bases; J trimming: 5 bases; junction bases outside the gene matches: 6. The germline CDR1 and CDR2 sequences are LNHDA and SQIVND (reference sequence). The CDR3 here is CASSKQGAGTEAFF. As DNA, the CDR3 is TGTGCCAGTAGTAAGCAGGGGGCTGGGACTGAAGCTTTCTTT.

CDR3: CASASQEKRSEAFF. CDR3 nucleotide sequence: TGTGCCAGCGCTAGCCAGGAGAAAAGGAGTGAAGCTTTCTTT. The chain joins TRBV7-9 to TRBJ1-1, with D hard to call. Germline V gene data show CDR1 as SEHNR and CDR2 as FQNEAQ (reference sequence). There are 14 residues in the CDR3. V was trimmed by 8 bases and J by 7 bases, leaving 20 bases between them.

The chain uses TRBV19 and TRBJ2-5; no reliable D call. Germline-derived CDR1 and CDR2 are LNHDA and SQIVND (reference sequence). V dropped 5 bases and J dropped 5 bases, with 18 bases sitting between them. The CDR3 totals 15 residues. Here the CDR3 reads CASSGLTSQSETQYF. CDR3 DNA: TGTGCCAGTAGTGGGCTGACAAGCCAGTCGGAGACCCAGTACTTC.

The chain uses TRBV19 and TRBJ1-5; D call uncertain. The germline V gene has CDR1 LNHDA and CDR2 SQIVND (reference sequence). The V gene lost 5 bases and the J gene lost 2 bases, with 10 bases spanning the gap. The CDR3 covers 14 residues. DNA for the CDR3: TGTGCCAGTAGTCCGAGGGTAGGCAATCAGCCCCAGCATTTT. This gives the protein CASSPRVGNQPQHF.

The J gene is TRBJ2-3, the V gene TRBV5-6, with a tentative D call TRBD1 (5 bases). The V and J ends lost 4 bases and 2 bases respectively, with 8 bases between them. The germline V gene encodes CDR1 SGHDT and CDR2 YYEEEE. The CDR3 consists of 13 residues. CDR3 DNA: TGTGCCAGCAGCGACAGCTTCACAGATACGCAGTATTTT. Its translation: CASSDSFTDTQYF.

In this sample, this clone turned up once. The sample holds other DNA sequences that translate to the same CDR3. The rearrangement joins TRBV7-3 to TRBJ1-1; the D is unclear. This CDR3 is 14 amino acids long. Per the germline V gene, CDR1 is SGHTA and CDR2 is FQGTGA. Trimming shortened V by 3 bases and J by 1 base, and 9 bases separated the two germline ends. The chain's CDR3 is CASSFTGRNTEAFF. CDR3 DNA sequence: TGTGCCAGCAGCTTTACGGGGAGGAACACTGAAGCTTTCTTT.

The V and J genes are TRBV5-6 and TRBJ1-5; 9 bases are a match to TRBD1. The CDR3 covers 14 residues. J was trimmed by 7 bases and V by 4 bases; bases with no gene match: 6. Germline values: CDR1 SGHDT, CDR2 YYEEEE. The CDR3 nucleotides read TGTGCCAGCAGCGCCGGGACAGGGAGGCAGCCCCAGCATTTT. It specifies CASSAGTGRQPQHF.

This chain uses TRBV5-1 with TRBJ1-1; 8 bases are shared with TRBD1. CDR3 size: 18 residues. J gave up 0 bases and V 4 bases, and 14 bases lay outside the gene matches. Germline V CDR1 and CDR2: SGHRS, YFSETQ. DNA of the CDR3: TGCGCCAGCAGCAAAGGACAGGGCGATCCTACAATGAACACTGAAGCTTTCTTT. Its translation is CASSKGQGDPTMNTEAFF.

V and J are TRBV28 and TRBJ1-2; D gene ambiguous. V was cut by 3 bases and J by 4 bases, with 9 bases left in between. This CDR3 is 13 amino acids long. Germline V CDR1 and CDR2: MDHEN, SYDVKM. The CDR3 sequence is CASSLAGIYGYTF. CDR3 nucleotides: TGTGCCAGCAGTTTGGCAGGCATCTATGGCTACACCTTC.

This clone was seen a single time. The chain carries TRBV15 and TRBJ2-7; 10 bases fit TRBD2. The CDR3 covers 16 residues. V lost 0 bases and J lost 5; bases outside the gene matches: 7. In germline, CDR1 is LNHNV, CDR2 YYDKDF (reference sequence). The CDR3 is CATSREVAGGRDEQYF. The CDR3 nucleotides are TGTGCCACCAGCAGAGAAGTAGCGGGGGGCCGGGACGAGCAGTACTTC.